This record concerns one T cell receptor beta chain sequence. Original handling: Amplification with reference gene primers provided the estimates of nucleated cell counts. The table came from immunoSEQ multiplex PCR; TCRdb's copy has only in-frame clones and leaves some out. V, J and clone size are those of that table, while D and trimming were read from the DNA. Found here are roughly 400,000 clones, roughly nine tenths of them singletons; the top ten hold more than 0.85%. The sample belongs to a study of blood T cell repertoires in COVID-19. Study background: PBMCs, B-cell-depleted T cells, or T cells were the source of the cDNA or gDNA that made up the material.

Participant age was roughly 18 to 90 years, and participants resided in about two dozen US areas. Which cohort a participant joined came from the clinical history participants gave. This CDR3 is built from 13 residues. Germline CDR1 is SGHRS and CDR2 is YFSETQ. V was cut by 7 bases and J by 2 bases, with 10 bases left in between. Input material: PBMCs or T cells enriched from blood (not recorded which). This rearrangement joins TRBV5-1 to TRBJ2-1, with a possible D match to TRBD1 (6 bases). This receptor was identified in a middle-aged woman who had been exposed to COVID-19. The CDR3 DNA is TGCGCCAGCCGACAGGTGACCTACAATGAGCAGTTCTTC. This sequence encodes CASRQVTYNEQFF.